This is a list of T cell receptor beta chains from one sample in a study of cytomegalovirus exposure and HLA in healthy donors. Assay used: immunoSEQ multiplex PCR; TCRdb lists only in-frame clones, some missing. Of 85,000 to 130,000 clones listed, about 79% were seen once; the top ten hold more than 1%. What was sequenced was PBMCs. All receptors come from a woman aged 18-29 years in good health and CMV-seronegative. Both conserved end residues are part of each CDR3.

V | CDR3
TRBV4-1 | CASSQDAGSGANVLTF
TRBV4-3 | CASSQELAGGPEQFF
TRBV2 | CASSEAHESPWESYEQYF
TRBV6-1 | CASSGWAGTGFNTGELFF
TRBV6-1 | CASLAQVGSGNTIYF
TRBV30 | CAQGNLNTEAFF
TRBV9 | CASSMEDRADYGYTF
TRBV12-2 | CASRTRTSGGITDTQYF
TRBV28 | CASSLWTTGYDGYTF
TRBV9 | CASSVGETGELFF
TRBV15 | CATSRDSGSGRVLDTQYF
TRBV27 | CASSPGQRFLNEKLFF
TRBV28 | CASSPTGHGYTF
TRBV5-1 | CASSLGQSLASPLHF
TRBV19 | CASTRGDRYNEQFF
TRBV6-5 | CASSYGTGYNEQFF
TRBV5-4 | CASSFPTESYEQYF
TRBV6-5 | CASSFAGGSYEQYF
TRBV4-2 | CASSPLPGLNTGELFF
TRBV5-1 | CASSQNIDEQYF
TRBV4-3 | CASSQDLGRSSYNEQFF
TRBV28 | CASAQGGNYGYTF
TRBV4-1 | CASSQESGRGSEKLFF
TRBV2 | CASSDGSQGGELFF
TRBV6-5 | CASRQGGRNEQYF
TRBV6-5 | CASSVGQYYEQYF
TRBV19 | CASSITASGSTEQFF
TRBV6-1 | CASSEIGGETQYF
TRBV4-3 | CAPTGSGTGRLASSEQYF
TRBV5-8 | CASIIAHRTGRLGYTF
TRBV4-1 | CASSQAQRSEINEKLFF
TRBV5-1 | CASSLFRSGETQYF
TRBV7-3 | CASSLNRGTSTGELFF
TRBV19 | CASRVADSPLHF
TRBV7-2 | CASSLAWTGSREQYF
TRBV7-8 | CASSLVSGGIKNEQFF
TRBV5-1 | CASSLGGRGPETQYF
TRBV28 | CASSLSDSYNEQFF
TRBV28 | CASKRSRGAYEQYF
TRBV27 | CASSSRAHYGYTF
TRBV5-6 | CASSQGAGLNEQYF
TRBV23-1 | CASTSRRESPIKSYEQYF
TRBV4-3 | CASSQEKGASNQPQHF
TRBV7-2 | CASSRPTSGSPYEQYF